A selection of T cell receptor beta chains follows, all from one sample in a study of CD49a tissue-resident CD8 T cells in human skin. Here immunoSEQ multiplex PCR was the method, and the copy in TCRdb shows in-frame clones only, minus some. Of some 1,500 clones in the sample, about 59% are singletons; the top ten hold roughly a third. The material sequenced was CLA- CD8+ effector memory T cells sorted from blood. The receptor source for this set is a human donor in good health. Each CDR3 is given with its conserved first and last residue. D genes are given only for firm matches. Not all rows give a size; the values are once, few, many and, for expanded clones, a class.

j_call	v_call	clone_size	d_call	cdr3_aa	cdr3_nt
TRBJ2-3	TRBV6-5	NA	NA	CASSYQGGGVDTQYF	TGTGCCAGCAGTTACCAGGGCGGAGGGGTAGATACGCAGTATTTT
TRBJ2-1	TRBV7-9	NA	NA	CASSLLEDEQFF	TGTGCCAGCAGCTTATTAGAGGATGAGCAGTTCTTC
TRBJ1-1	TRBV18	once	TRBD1	CASSQMTGGNTEAFF	TGTGCCAGCTCACAAATGACAGGGGGAAACACTGAAGCTTTCTTT
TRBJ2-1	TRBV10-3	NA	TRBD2	CAISESAGDYNEQFF	TGTGCCATCAGTGAGTCTGCGGGGGACTACAATGAGCAGTTCTTC
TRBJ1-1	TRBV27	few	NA	CASSSDRHMNTEAFF	TGTGCCAGCAGCTCCGACAGGCACATGAACACTGAAGCTTTCTTT
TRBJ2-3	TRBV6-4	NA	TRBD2	CASSATGLAGGADTQYF	TGTGCCAGCAGCGCAACGGGACTAGCGGGAGGTGCAGATACGCAGTATTTT
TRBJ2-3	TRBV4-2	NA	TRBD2	CASSQASSGSSDTQYF	TGTGCCAGCAGCCAAGCCTCTAGCGGGAGTTCAGATACGCAGTATTTT
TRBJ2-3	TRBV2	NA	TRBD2	CASSSQIGLADLTDTQYF	TGTGCCAGCAGTTCTCAAATAGGACTAGCGGATCTCACAGATACGCAGTATTTT
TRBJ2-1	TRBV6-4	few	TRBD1	CASSDTPGQGHNEQFF	TGTGCCAGCAGTGATACTCCGGGACAGGGTCACAATGAGCAGTTCTTC
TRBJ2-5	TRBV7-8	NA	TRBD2	CASSRRTSGSLEETQYF	TGTGCCAGCAGCAGAAGGACTAGCGGGAGTCTTGAAGAGACCCAGTACTTC
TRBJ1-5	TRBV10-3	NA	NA	CAISEVEGGGNQPQHF	TGTGCCATCAGTGAGGTAGAGGGCGGTGGCAATCAGCCCCAGCATTTT
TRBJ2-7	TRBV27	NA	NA	CASADSEEFYEQYF	TGTGCCAGCGCAGACAGCGAGGAGTTCTACGAGCAGTACTTC
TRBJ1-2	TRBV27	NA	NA	CASSLDTKANYGYTF	TGTGCCAGCAGTTTGGACACAAAAGCTAACTATGGCTACACCTTC
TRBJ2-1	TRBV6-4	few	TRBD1	CASSQGLGGQGSNEQFF	TGTGCCAGCAGCCAAGGACTGGGTGGACAGGGGTCCAATGAGCAGTTCTTC
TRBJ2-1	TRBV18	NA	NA	CASSPGTGSSYNEQFF	TGTGCCAGCTCACCAGGAACGGGAAGCTCCTACAATGAGCAGTTCTTC
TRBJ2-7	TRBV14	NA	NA	CASSQDTASYGMFGYEQYF	TGTGCCAGCAGCCAAGATACAGCCTCGTACGGGATGTTCGGCTACGAGCAGTACTTC
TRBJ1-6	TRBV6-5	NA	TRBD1	CASSYGTGGSPLHF	TGTGCCAGCAGTTACGGGACAGGGGGCTCACCCCTCCACTTT
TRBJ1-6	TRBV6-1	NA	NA	CASSEVGGDPSPLHF	TGTGCCAGCAGTGAGGTGGGGGGAGACCCTTCACCCCTCCACTTT
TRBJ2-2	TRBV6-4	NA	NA	CASSDSGARDTGELFF	TGTGCCAGCAGTGACTCGGGGGCGCGGGACACCGGGGAGCTGTTTTTT
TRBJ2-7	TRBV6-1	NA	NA	CASSEAEGPVGEQYF	TGTGCCAGCAGTGAAGCGGAGGGCCCTGTTGGCGAGCAGTACTTC
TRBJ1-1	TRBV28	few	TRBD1	CASSFRGDGNTEAFF	TGTGCCAGCAGTTTCAGGGGGGATGGGAACACTGAAGCTTTCTTT
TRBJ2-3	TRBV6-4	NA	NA	CASSGTATDTQYF	TGTGCCAGCAGTGGGACAGCCACAGATACGCAGTATTTT
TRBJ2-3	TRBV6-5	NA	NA	CASSLQGWVGPDTQYF	TGTGCCAGCAGTTTACAGGGTTGGGTAGGGCCAGATACGCAGTATTTT
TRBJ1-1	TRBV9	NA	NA	CASSVDSAGTEAFF	TGTGCCAGCAGCGTAGACAGCGCGGGCACTGAAGCTTTCTTT
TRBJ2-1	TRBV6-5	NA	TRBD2	CASQLAGGSGDEQFF	TGTGCCAGCCAACTGGCGGGAGGTTCTGGCGATGAGCAGTTCTTC
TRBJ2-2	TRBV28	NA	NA	CASRTDTGELFF	TGTGCCAGCAGGACAGACACCGGGGAGCTGTTTTTT
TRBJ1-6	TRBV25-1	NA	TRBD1	CASSWDRDNSPLHF	TGTGCCAGCAGTTGGGACAGAGATAATTCACCCCTCCACTTT
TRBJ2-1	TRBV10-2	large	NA	CASSEGATEQFF	TGCGCCAGCAGTGAGGGGGCGACTGAGCAGTTCTTC
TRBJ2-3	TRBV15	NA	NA	CATSPRGEALTDTQYF	TGTGCCACCAGCCCAAGAGGTGAGGCACTCACAGATACGCAGTATTTT
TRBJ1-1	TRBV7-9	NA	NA	CASNKPQGTWDTEAFF	TGTGCCAGCAACAAACCCCAAGGGACTTGGGACACTGAAGCTTTCTTT
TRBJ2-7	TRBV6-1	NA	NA	CASSESPESEQYF	TGTGCCAGCAGTGAAAGTCCTGAGAGCGAGCAGTACTTC
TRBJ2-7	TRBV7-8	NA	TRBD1	CASSSGTGDYEQYF	TGTGCCAGCAGCTCCGGGACAGGGGACTACGAGCAGTACTTC
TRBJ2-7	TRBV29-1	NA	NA	CSVDLEQYF	TGCAGCGTTGACCTCGAGCAGTACTTC
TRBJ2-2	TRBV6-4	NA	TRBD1	CATKDRDLSTGELFF	TGTGCCACAAAGGACAGGGATCTCAGCACCGGGGAGCTGTTTTTT
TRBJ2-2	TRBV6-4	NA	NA	CASSENPVESGELFF	TGTGCCAGCAGTGAAAACCCGGTGGAGTCCGGGGAGCTGTTTTTT
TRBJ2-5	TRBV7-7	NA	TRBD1	CASSMTGRQETQYF	TGTGCTAGCAGCATGACAGGGCGCCAAGAGACCCAGTACTTC